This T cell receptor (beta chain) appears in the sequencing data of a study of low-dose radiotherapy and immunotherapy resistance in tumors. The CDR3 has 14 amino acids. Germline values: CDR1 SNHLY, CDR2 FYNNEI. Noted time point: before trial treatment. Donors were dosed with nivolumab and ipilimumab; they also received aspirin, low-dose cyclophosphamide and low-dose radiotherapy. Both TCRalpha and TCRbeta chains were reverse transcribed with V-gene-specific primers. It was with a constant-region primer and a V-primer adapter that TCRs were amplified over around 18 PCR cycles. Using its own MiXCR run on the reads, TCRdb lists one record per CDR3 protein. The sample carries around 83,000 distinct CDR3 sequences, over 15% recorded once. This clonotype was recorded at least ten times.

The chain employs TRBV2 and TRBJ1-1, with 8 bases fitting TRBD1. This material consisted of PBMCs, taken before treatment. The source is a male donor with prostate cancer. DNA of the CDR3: TGTGCAACCGCTCAGGGGGCGACAGGGGTTGAAGCTTTCTTT. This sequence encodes CATAQGATGVEAFF.